The 3 T cell receptor beta chains presented below share a single source sample, sequenced in a study of T cell changes during pregnancy in multiple sclerosis. Assay used: immunoSEQ multiplex PCR; TCRdb lists only in-frame clones, some missing. This table has around 60,000 clones, approximately 88% appearing once. The source material was peripheral blood, sampled in the first trimester of pregnancy. These receptors all come from a female donor with multiple sclerosis, enrolled in a pregnancy study.

This sequence joins TRBV13 and TRBJ2-2; 7 nucleotides match TRBD2. This CDR3 comprises 14 residues. Per germline, CDR1 PRHDT and CDR2 FYEKMQ (reference sequence). Germline trimming cut 3 bases from V and 7 bases from J; bases unmatched to any gene: 5. CDR3 sequence reads: CASSFRLAGGELFF. The DNA for the CDR3 is TGTGCCAGCAGCTTTAGACTAGCCGGCGGGGAGCTGTTTTTT. Combining the CDR3 with reference TRBV13 and TRBJ2-2 gives the whole variable domain AAGVIQSPRHLIKEKRETATLKCYPIPRHDTVYWYQQGPGQDPQFLISFYEKMQSDKGSIPDRFSAQQFSDYHSELNMSSLELGDSALYFCASSFRLAGGELFFGEGSRLTVL.

The V gene is TRBV28, the J gene TRBJ2-3, with TRBD2 matching over 9 bases. The CDR3 loop spans 16 amino acids. The J segment lost 3 bases and the V segment lost 7 bases, leaving 11 bases of the junction unmatched. From germline, CDR1 is MDHEN and CDR2 SYDVKM. CDR3 sequence: CASTIGASGVTDTQYF. As DNA, the CDR3 is TGTGCCAGCACTATCGGAGCTAGCGGGGTGACAGATACGCAGTATTTT.

The rearrangement links TRBV18 to TRBJ1-3; D is possibly TRBD1 (6 bases). V was shortened by 8 bases and J by 1 base, with 12 bases between the two germline ends. CDR3 length: 14 residues. Per the germline V gene, CDR1 is KGHSH and CDR2 is LQKENI. CDR3 in DNA: TGTGCCAGCCTGAACAGGGATTCTGGAAACACCATATATTTT. Translating gives CASLNRDSGNTIYF.